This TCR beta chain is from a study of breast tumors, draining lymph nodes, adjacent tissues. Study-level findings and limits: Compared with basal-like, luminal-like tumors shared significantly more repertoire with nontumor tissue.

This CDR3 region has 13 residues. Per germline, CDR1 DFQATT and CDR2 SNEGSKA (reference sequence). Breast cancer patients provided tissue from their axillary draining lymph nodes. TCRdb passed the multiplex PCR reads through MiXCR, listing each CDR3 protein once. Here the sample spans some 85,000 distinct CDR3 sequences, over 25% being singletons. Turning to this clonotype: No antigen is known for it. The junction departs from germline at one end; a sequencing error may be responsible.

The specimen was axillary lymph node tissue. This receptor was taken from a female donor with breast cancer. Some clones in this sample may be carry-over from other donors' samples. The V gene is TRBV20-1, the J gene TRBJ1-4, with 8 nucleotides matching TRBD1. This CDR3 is CSAPGTGGEKLFF. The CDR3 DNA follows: TGCAGTGCTCCTGGGACAGGAGGGGAAAAGCTGTTTTTT.